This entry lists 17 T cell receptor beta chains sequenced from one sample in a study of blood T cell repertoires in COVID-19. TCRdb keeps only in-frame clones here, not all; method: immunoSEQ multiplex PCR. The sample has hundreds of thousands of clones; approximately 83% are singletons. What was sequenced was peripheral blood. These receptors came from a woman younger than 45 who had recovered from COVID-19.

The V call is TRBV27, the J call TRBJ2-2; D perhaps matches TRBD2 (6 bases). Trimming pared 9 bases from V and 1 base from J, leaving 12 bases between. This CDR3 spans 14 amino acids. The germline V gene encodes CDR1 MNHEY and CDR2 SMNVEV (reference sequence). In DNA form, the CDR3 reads TGTGCCAGTGCCGGGACTGAGAACACCGGGGAGCTGTTTTTT. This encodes CASAGTENTGELFF.

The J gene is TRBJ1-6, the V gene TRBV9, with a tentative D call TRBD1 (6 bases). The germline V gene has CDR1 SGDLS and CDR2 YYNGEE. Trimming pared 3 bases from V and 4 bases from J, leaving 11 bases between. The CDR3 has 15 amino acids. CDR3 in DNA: TGTGCCAGCAGCGGAAACCAGGGGTATAATTCACCCCTCCACTTT. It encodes CASSGNQGYNSPLHF.

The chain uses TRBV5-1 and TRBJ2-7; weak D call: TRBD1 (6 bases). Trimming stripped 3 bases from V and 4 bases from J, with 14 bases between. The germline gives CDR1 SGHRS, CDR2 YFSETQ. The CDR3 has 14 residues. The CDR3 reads CASSSQGIGYEQYF. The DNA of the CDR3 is TGCGCCAGCAGCTCACAGGGAATAGGGTACGAGCAGTACTTC. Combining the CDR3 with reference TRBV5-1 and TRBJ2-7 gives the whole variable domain KAGVTQTPRYLIKTRGQQVTLSCSPISGHRSVSWYQQTPGQGLQFLFEYFSETQRNKGNFPGRFSGRQFSNSRSEMNVSTLELGDSALYLCASSSQGIGYEQYFGPGTRLTVT.

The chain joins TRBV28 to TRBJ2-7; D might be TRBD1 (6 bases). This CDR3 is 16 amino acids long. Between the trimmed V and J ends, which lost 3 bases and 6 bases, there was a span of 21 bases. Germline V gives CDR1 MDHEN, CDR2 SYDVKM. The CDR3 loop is CASSFSGSGRGSEQYF. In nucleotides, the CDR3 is TGTGCCAGCAGTTTCTCGGGCAGCGGCAGGGGCTCCGAGCAGTACTTC.

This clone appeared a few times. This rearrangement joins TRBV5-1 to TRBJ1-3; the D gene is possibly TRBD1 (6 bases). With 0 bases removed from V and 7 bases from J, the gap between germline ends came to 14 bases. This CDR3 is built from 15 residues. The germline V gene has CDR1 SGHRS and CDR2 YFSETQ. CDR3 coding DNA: TGCGCCAGCAGCTTGGGGACAGTTGGTGGTAACACCATATATTTT. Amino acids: CASSLGTVGGNTIYF.

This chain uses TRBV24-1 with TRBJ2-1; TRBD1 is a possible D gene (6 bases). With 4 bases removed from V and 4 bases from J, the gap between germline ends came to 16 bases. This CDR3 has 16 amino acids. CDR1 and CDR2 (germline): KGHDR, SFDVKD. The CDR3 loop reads CATSDSGGREYNEQFF. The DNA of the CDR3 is TGTGCCACCAGTGACTCTGGGGGCAGGGAGTACAATGAGCAGTTCTTC.

Here the CDR3 reads CASSLAARERSYEQYF. In DNA form, the CDR3 reads TGTGCCAGCAGCTTAGCTGCGAGAGAGCGAAGCTACGAGCAGTACTTC. This chain joins TRBV7-2 and TRBJ2-7; D gene unclear. Trimming took 0 bases from V and 3 from J, leaving 15 bases between them. The V gene's germline CDR1 is SGHTA and CDR2 FQGNSA. The CDR3 runs to 16 residues.

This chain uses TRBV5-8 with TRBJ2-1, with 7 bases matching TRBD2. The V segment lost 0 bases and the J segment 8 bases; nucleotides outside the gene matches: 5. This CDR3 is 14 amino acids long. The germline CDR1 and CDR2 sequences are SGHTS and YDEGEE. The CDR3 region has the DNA TGTGCCAGCAGCTTGGGGGCGGGAGTAGATGAGCAGTTCTTC. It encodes CASSLGAGVDEQFF.

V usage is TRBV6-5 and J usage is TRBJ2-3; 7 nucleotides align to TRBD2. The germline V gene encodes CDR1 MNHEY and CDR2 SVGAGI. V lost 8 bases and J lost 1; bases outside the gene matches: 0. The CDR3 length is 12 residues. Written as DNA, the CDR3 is TGTGCCAGCCGGGGGGGCACAGATACGCAGTATTTT. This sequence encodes CASRGGTDTQYF.

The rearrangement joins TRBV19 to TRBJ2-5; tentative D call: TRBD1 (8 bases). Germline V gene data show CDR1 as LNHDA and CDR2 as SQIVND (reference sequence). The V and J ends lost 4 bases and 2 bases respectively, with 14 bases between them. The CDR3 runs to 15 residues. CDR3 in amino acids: CASSRAQGGQETQYF. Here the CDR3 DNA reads TGTGCCAGTAGTAGAGCACAGGGGGGGCAAGAGACCCAGTACTTC.

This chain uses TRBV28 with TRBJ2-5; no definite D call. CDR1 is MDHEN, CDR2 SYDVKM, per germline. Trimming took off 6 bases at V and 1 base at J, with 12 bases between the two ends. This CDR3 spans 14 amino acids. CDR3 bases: TGTGCCAGCAGCTTAACGCGAATCCAAGAGACCCAGTACTTC. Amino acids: CASSLTRIQETQYF. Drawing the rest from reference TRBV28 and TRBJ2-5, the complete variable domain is DVKVTQSSRYLVKRTGEKVFLECVQDMDHENMFWYRQDPGLGLRLIYFSYDVKMKEKGDIPEGYSVSREKKERFSLILESASTNQTSMYLCASSLTRIQETQYFGPGTRLLVL.

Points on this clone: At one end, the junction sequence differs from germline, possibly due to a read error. CDR3 residues: CASSIKGGTGQF. Here the CDR3 DNA reads TGTGCCAGTAGTATTAAGGGAGGGACAGGCCAGTTT. This chain links TRBV19 with TRBJ1-1; 8 positions match TRBD1. The germline V gene has CDR1 LNHDA and CDR2 SQIVND (reference sequence). The CDR3 consists of 12 residues.

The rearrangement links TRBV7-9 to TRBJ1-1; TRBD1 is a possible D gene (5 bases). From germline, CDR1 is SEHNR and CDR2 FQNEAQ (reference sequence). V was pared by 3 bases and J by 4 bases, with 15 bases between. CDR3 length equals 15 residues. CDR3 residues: CASSFSRQTPTEAFF. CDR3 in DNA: TGTGCCAGCAGCTTTTCTCGACAGACGCCCACTGAAGCTTTCTTT.

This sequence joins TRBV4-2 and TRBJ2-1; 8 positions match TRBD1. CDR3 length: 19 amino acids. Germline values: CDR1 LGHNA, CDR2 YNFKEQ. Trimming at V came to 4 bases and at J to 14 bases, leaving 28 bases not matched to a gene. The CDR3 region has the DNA TGTGCCAGCAGCCTACCCGGACAGGGAAAAAACTCCCCTGCAATTGGGAAGTTCTTC. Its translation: CASSLPGQGKNSPAIGKFF.

The CDR3 loop is CASSLQGGDGYTF. DNA for the CDR3: TGTGCCAGCAGCTTACAGGGGGGCGATGGCTACACCTTC. This chain uses TRBV7-9 with TRBJ1-2, with 7 positions matching TRBD1. Trimming cost V 2 bases and J 6 bases; bases outside gene matches: 3. This CDR3 is built from 13 residues. CDR1 and CDR2 from the germline V gene are SEHNR and FQNEAQ (reference sequence).

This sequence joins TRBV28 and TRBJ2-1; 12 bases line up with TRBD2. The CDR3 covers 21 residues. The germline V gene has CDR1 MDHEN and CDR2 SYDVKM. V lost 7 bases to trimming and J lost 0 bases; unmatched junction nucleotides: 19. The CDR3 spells CASMNIGLAGGWGSSYNEQFF. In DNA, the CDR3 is TGTGCCAGCATGAACATCGGGCTAGCGGGAGGGTGGGGAAGCTCCTACAATGAGCAGTTCTTC. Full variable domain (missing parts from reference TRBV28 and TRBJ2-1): DVKVTQSSRYLVKRTGEKVFLECVQDMDHENMFWYRQDPGLGLRLIYFSYDVKMKEKGDIPEGYSVSREKKERFSLILESASTNQTSMYLCASMNIGLAGGWGSSYNEQFFGPGTRLTVL.

The CDR3, as DNA: TGTGCCAGCAGATTCCTGGACAGGAACACTGAAGCTTTCTTT. Translating it yields CASRFLDRNTEAFF. J is TRBJ1-1 and V is TRBV5-5; a weak D match, TRBD1 (6 bases). CDR1 is SGHKS and CDR2 is YYEKEE in the germline V gene (reference sequence). This CDR3 comprises 14 residues. V was shortened by 5 bases and J by 1 base, with 12 bases between the two germline ends.